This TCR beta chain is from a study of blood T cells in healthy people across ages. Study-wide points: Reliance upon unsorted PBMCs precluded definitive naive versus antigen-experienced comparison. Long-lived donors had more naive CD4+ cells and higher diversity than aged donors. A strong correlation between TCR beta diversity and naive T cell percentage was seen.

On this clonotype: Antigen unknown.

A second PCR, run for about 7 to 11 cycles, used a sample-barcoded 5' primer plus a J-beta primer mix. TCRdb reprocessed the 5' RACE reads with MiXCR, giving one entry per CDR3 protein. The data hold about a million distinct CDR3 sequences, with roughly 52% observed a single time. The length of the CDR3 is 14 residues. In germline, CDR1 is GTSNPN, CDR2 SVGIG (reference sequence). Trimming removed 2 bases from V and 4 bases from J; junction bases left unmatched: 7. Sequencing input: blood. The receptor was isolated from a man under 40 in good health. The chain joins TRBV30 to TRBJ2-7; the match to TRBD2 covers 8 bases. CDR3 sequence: CAWSPKGGRYEQYF. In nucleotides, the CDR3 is TGTGCCTGGAGTCCGAAGGGCGGGAGGTACGAGCAGTACTTC.